Listed below are T cell receptor beta chains from one sample, sequenced in a study of blood T cell repertoires in COVID-19. Clones were sequenced by immunoSEQ multiplex PCR, and TCRdb holds only the in-frame ones, with some missing. The profile shows 120,000 or so clones, 90% of them singletons. The sequencing sample was made of peripheral blood. Source of these receptors: a man aged 45 to 65 with active COVID-19. CDR3s include the opening cysteine and the closing phenylalanine or tryptophan. D genes are given only for firm matches. Only part of the rows carry a size: once, few, many, or a class if the clone is expanded.

clone_size,j_call,v_call,d_call,cdr3_aa,cdr3_nt
.,TRBJ2-5,TRBV6-5,.,CASSLFRGSTRETQYF,TGTGCCAGCAGTTTATTTCGGGGATCAACGAGAGAGACCCAGTACTTC
.,TRBJ2-1,TRBV7-9,.,CASSPKGRGGRNEQFF,TGTGCCAGCAGCCCCAAGGGGAGGGGGGGAAGGAATGAGCAGTTCTTC
.,TRBJ1-3,TRBV18,TRBD1,CASSPSGTGDTIYF,TGTGCCAGCTCACCGTCCGGGACAGGGGACACCATATATTTT
.,TRBJ1-6,TRBV9,.,CASSSEGQHNSPLHF,TGTGCCAGCAGCTCCGAGGGACAACATAATTCACCCCTCCACTTT
.,TRBJ1-3,TRBV11-3,.,CASSLSGHMVNTIYF,TGTGCCAGCAGCTTATCGGGACATATGGTCAACACCATATATTTT
.,TRBJ2-2,TRBV9,.,CASSLRGSNTGELFF,TGTGCCAGCAGCCTAAGGGGGTCGAACACCGGGGAGCTGTTTTTT
.,TRBJ2-7,TRBV4-1,.,CASSQDSWGPRDEQYF,TGCGCCAGCAGCCAAGATAGTTGGGGGCCTAGGGACGAGCAGTACTTC
once,TRBJ1-2,TRBV5-4,.,CASTPANSYGYTF,TGTGCCAGCACCCCCGCGAACTCGTATGGCTACACCTTC
.,TRBJ1-2,TRBV18,TRBD1,CASSPPTGQGVTYGYTF,TGTGCCAGCTCACCGCCTACTGGGCAGGGGGTTACCTATGGCTACACCTTC
.,TRBJ1-6,TRBV7-2,TRBD1,CASSLVGTGGSPLHF,TGTGCCAGCAGCTTAGTGGGGACAGGGGGATCACCCCTCCACTTT
.,TRBJ2-3,TRBV27,.,CASTPQNATTHATQYF,TGTGCCAGCACCCCTCAAAACGCTACGACTCACGCTACGCAGTATTTT
.,TRBJ1-2,TRBV11-3,.,CASSPITSGNARLGGYTF,TGTGCCAGCAGCCCCATAACTTCCGGGAACGCCCGCTTAGGAGGCTACACCTTC
.,TRBJ2-3,TRBV19,.,CASTPRGGVADTQYF,TGTGCCAGCACGCCGAGGGGGGGCGTCGCAGATACGCAGTATTTT
.,TRBJ2-5,TRBV3-1/TRBV3-2,.,CASSQDQVLALRETQYF,TGTGCCAGCAGCCAAGATCAGGTCTTAGCGCTGAGGGAGACCCAGTACTTC
.,TRBJ1-6,TRBV28,TRBD1,CASSPPGQGVRPLHF,TGTGCCAGCAGCCCCCCGGGACAGGGGGTTAGACCCCTCCACTTT
once,TRBJ1-6,TRBV19,.,CASSIGVGTSPLHF,TGTGCCAGTAGTATCGGGGTGGGGACATCACCCCTCCACTTT
.,TRBJ2-2,TRBV6-2/TRBV6-3,TRBD1,CASSSGQTNTGELFF,TGTGCCAGCAGTTCGGGACAGACGAACACCGGGGAGCTGTTTTTT
.,TRBJ2-5,TRBV4-2,TRBD2,CASSQDAPTGGEETQYF,TGTGCCAGCAGCCAGGATGCCCCCACGGGAGGCGAAGAGACCCAGTACTTC
.,TRBJ1-2,TRBV25-1,.,CASSEAGLRGYTF,TGTGCCAGCAGTGAGGCAGGGCTGCGGGGCTACACCTTC
.,TRBJ2-2,TRBV5-1,TRBD1,CASSQMGQLKNTGELFF,TGCGCCAGCAGTCAGATGGGACAGCTAAAGAACACCGGGGAGCTGTTTTTT
.,TRBJ1-2,TRBV6-5,TRBD1,CASSYGTGANYGYTF,TGTGCCAGCAGTTACGGGACAGGGGCTAACTATGGCTACACCTTC
.,TRBJ1-6,TRBV6-5,TRBD1,CASIRTGGYNSPLHF,TGTGCCAGCATTCGGACAGGAGGATATAATTCACCCCTCCACTTT
.,TRBJ2-2,TRBV11-2,TRBD2,CASSLVPSGSLGELFF,TGTGCCAGCAGCTTAGTGCCTAGCGGGAGTCTCGGGGAGCTGTTTTTT
.,TRBJ1-5,TRBV6-5,.,CASSYTSPRVGQPQHF,TGTGCCAGCAGTTACACCTCCCCCAGGGTTGGACAGCCCCAGCATTTT
.,TRBJ1-6,TRBV6-6,TRBD1,CASSLRRDRVVKNSPLHF,TGTGCCAGCAGTCTGCGTCGGGACAGGGTAGTAAAAAATTCACCCCTCCACTTT
.,TRBJ2-5,TRBV11-2,TRBD2,CASSSHSGGLSTETQYF,TGTGCCAGCAGCTCCCATAGCGGGGGCCTTTCCACAGAGACCCAGTACTTC
.,TRBJ1-1,TRBV11-3,.,CASSLSIMNTEAFF,TGTGCCAGCAGCTTAAGCATAATGAACACTGAAGCTTTCTTT
.,TRBJ2-5,TRBV9,TRBD1,CASSDGTEETQYF,TGTGCCAGCAGCGACGGGACAGAAGAGACCCAGTACTTC
once,TRBJ2-5,TRBV5-1,.,CASSPTGLETQYF,TGCGCCAGCAGCCCCACGGGGTTAGAGACCCAGTACTTC
.,TRBJ2-1,TRBV29-1,TRBD2,CSVTTSGYNEQFF,TGCAGCGTGACAACTAGCGGGTACAATGAGCAGTTCTTC
.,TRBJ1-2,TRBV14,.,CASSRRGLNYGYTF,TGTGCCAGCAGCCGGCGGGGGCTTAACTATGGCTACACCTTC
.,TRBJ1-1,TRBV9,TRBD1,CASSVGAGGYTEAFF,TGTGCCAGCAGCGTAGGGGCAGGGGGCTACACTGAAGCTTTCTTT
.,TRBJ1-4,TRBV12-3/TRBV12-4,.,CASSFGGGEKLFF,TGTGCCAGCAGTTTCGGGGGGGGAGAAAAACTGTTTTTT
.,TRBJ2-1,TRBV10-1,.,CASSESGGSWGEQFF,TGCGCCAGCAGTGAGTCAGGGGGTAGCTGGGGTGAGCAGTTCTTC
.,TRBJ1-1,TRBV5-4,.,CASSPGLMNTEAFF,TGTGCCAGCAGCCCCGGACTGATGAACACTGAAGCTTTCTTT
.,TRBJ1-1,TRBV9,.,CASSVRRENTEAFF,TGTGCCAGCAGCGTAAGACGGGAGAACACTGAAGCTTTCTTT
.,TRBJ1-5,TRBV2,.,CASSWGGEQPQHF,TGTGCCAGCAGTTGGGGAGGTGAACAGCCCCAGCATTTT
.,TRBJ2-7,TRBV3-1/TRBV3-2,.,CASSQVVRALTYEQYF,TGTGCCAGCAGCCAAGTGGTCAGGGCACTTACCTACGAGCAGTACTTC
.,TRBJ2-7,TRBV18,TRBD1,CASSPRTGGLMGTGGEQYF,TGTGCCAGCTCACCACGCACAGGGGGCTTAATGGGGACCGGTGGAGAGCAGTACTTC
.,TRBJ2-3,TRBV11-2,TRBD2,CASSARLAVADTQYF,TGTGCCAGCAGCGCTAGACTAGCGGTGGCAGATACGCAGTATTTT
.,TRBJ2-5,TRBV9,.,CASSVSGSETQYF,TGTGCCAGCAGCGTTTCAGGTTCAGAGACCCAGTACTTC
.,TRBJ2-1,TRBV7-9,.,CASRSQGKSNEQFF,TGTGCCAGCAGGTCCCAGGGGAAGTCCAATGAGCAGTTCTTC
.,TRBJ2-2,TRBV5-1,.,CASSLGGSGTGELFF,TGCGCCAGCAGCTTGGGGGGAAGCGGGACCGGGGAGCTGTTTTTT
.,TRBJ1-2,TRBV5-5,.,CASSLSGAPGYTF,TGTGCCAGCAGCTTGTCAGGGGCGCCCGGCTACACCTTC
.,TRBJ1-6,TRBV7-2,.,CASSQRRGNNSPLHF,TGTGCCAGCAGCCAAAGGCGGGGGAATAATTCACCCCTCCACTTT
.,TRBJ2-2,TRBV9,TRBD2,CASSTLADKYTGELFF,TGTGCCAGCAGCACCCTAGCGGATAAATATACCGGGGAGCTGTTTTTT
.,TRBJ2-1,TRBV12-5,.,CASGLSIDEQFF,TGTGCTAGTGGTCTGAGTATAGATGAGCAGTTCTTC
once,TRBJ2-5,TRBV7-2,.,CASSLALADVQETQYF,TGTGCCAGCAGCTTAGCGTTAGCGGACGTACAAGAGACCCAGTACTTC
.,TRBJ2-1,TRBV19,TRBD2,CASSPSGTSEIEQFF,TGTGCCAGTAGCCCCTCTGGGACTAGCGAAATTGAGCAGTTCTTC
.,TRBJ2-4,TRBV11-1,.,CASSSIRGGGIQYF,TGTGCCAGCAGCTCAATCAGGGGCGGGGGCATTCAGTACTTC